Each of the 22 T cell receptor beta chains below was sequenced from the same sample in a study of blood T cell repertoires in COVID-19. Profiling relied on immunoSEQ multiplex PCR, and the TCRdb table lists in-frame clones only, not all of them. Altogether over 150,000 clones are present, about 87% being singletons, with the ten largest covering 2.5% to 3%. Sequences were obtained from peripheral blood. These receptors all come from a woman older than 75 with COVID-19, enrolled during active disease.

CDR3 region: CATSSGTTYEQYF. CDR3 nucleotide sequence: TGTGCCACCAGCTCCGGGACTACCTACGAGCAGTACTTC. The chain links TRBV15 to TRBJ2-7, with TRBD2 identical over 7 bases. The germline V gene encodes CDR1 LNHNV and CDR2 YYDKDF (reference sequence). V shed 5 bases and J 2 bases; nucleotides not matched to a gene: 3. The CDR3 spans 13 residues.

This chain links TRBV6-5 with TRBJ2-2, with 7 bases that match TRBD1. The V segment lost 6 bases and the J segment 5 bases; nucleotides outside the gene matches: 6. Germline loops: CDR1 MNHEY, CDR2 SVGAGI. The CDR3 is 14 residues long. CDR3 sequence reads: CASSETGLTGELFF. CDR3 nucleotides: TGTGCCAGCAGCGAGACAGGGTTGACCGGGGAGCTGTTTTTT.

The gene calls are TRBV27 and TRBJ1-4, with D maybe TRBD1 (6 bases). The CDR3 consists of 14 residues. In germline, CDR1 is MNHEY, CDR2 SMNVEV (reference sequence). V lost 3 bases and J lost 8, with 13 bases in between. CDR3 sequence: CASSFQGRREKLFF. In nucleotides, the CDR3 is TGTGCCAGCAGTTTCCAGGGGCGAAGGGAAAAACTGTTTTTT.

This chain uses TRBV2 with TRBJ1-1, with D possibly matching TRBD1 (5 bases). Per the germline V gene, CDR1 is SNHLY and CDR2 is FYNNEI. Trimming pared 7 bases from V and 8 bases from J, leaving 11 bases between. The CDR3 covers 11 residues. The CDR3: CASNNQGEAFF. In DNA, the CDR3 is TGTGCCAGCAATAATCAGGGCGAAGCTTTCTTT.

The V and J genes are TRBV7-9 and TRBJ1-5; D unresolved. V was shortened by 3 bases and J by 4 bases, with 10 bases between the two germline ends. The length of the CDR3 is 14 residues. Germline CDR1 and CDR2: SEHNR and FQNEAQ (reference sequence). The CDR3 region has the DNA TGTGCCAGCAGCTTCGCGGGGAGTAATCAGCCCCAGCATTTT. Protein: CASSFAGSNQPQHF.

CDR3 nucleotide sequence: TGTGCCACCAGGCGGGACGTGGGGGAAGGTAGCAATCAGCCCCAGCATTTT. It encodes CATRRDVGEGSNQPQHF. The chain uses TRBV24-1 and TRBJ1-5; TRBD1 might be the D (5 bases). CDR3 length: 17 amino acids. Deletions cut 7 bases from V and 0 bases from J, with 18 bases between. The germline V gene encodes CDR1 KGHDR and CDR2 SFDVKD.

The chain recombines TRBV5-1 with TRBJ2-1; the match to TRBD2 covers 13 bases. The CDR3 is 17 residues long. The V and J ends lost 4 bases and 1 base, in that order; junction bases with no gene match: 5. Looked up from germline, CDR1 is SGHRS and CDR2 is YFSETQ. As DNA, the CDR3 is TGCGCCAGCAGCCCGGGACTAGCGGGGCCTTCCTACAATGAGCAGTTCTTC. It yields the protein CASSPGLAGPSYNEQFF.

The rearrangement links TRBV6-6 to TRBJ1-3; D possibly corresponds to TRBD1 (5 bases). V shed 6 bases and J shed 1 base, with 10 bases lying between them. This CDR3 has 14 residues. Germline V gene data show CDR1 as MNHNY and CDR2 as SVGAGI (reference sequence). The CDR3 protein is CASRFQGSGNTIYF. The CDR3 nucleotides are TGTGCCAGCAGATTCCAGGGTTCTGGAAACACCATATATTTT.

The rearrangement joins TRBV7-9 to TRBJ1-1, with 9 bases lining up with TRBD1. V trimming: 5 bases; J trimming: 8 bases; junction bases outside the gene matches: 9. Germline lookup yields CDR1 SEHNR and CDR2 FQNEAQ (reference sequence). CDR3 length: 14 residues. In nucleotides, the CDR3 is TGTGCCAGCAGCCCGCAGGGACAGGGCGAAGAAGCTTTCTTT. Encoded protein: CASSPQGQGEEAFF.

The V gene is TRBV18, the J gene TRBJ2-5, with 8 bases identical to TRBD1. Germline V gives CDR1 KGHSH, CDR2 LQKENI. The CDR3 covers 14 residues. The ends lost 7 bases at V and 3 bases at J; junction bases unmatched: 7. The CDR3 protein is CASYKTGEKETQYF. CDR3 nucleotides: TGTGCCAGCTACAAGACAGGGGAAAAAGAGACCCAGTACTTC.

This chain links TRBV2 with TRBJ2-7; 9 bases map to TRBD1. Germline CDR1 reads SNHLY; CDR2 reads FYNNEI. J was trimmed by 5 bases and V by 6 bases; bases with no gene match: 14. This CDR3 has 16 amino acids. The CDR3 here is CASSRFETGGYNEQYF. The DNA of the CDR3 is TGTGCCAGCAGCAGGTTTGAGACAGGGGGGTACAACGAGCAGTACTTC.

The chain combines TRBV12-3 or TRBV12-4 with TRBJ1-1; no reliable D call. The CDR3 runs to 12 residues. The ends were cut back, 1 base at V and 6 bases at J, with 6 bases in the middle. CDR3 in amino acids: CASSLGEAEAFF. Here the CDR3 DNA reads TGTGCCAGCAGTTTAGGGGAGGCTGAAGCTTTCTTT.

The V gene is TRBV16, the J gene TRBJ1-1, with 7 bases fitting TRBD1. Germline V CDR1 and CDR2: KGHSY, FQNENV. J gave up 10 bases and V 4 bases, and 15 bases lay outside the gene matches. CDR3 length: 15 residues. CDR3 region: CASSPLQGFLVGAFF. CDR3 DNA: TGTGCCAGCAGCCCCTTACAGGGGTTTCTAGTGGGAGCTTTCTTT.

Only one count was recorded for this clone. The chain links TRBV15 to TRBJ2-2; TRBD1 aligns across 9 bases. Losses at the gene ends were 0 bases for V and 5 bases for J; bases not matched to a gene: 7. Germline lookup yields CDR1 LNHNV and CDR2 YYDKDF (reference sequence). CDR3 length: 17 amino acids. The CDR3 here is CATSRDSGTGRTGELFF. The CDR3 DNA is TGTGCCACCAGCAGAGATTCCGGGACAGGGCGGACCGGGGAGCTGTTTTTT.

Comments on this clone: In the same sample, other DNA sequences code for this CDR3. This CDR3 is CASSSGLEPYEQYF. CDR3 DNA: TGCGCCAGCAGCTCAGGACTAGAACCCTACGAGCAGTACTTC. This chain joins TRBV5-1 and TRBJ2-7; 7 bases are shared with TRBD2. Germline V CDR1 and CDR2: SGHRS, YFSETQ. The CDR3 spans 14 residues. Trimming took 3 bases from V and 2 from J; bases not matched to a gene: 5. Combining the CDR3 with reference TRBV5-1 and TRBJ2-7 gives the whole variable domain KAGVTQTPRYLIKTRGQQVTLSCSPISGHRSVSWYQQTPGQGLQFLFEYFSETQRNKGNFPGRFSGRQFSNSRSEMNVSTLELGDSALYLCASSSGLEPYEQYFGPGTRLTVT.

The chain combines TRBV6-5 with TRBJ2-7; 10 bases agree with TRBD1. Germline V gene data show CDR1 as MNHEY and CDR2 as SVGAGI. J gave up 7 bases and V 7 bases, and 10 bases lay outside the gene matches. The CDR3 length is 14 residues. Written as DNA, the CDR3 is TGTGCCAGCATTTTGACAGGGGGCTCAGGAGAGCAGTACTTC. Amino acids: CASILTGGSGEQYF.

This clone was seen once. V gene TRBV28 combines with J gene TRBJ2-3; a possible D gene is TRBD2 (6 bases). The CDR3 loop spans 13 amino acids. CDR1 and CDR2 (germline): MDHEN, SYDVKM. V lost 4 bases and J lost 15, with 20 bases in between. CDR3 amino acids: CASSSPLSGVGYF. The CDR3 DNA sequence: TGTGCCAGCAGTTCCCCGTTGTCGGGAGTTGGTTATTTT. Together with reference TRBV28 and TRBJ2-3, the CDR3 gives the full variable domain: DVKVTQSSRYLVKRTGEKVFLECVQDMDHENMFWYRQDPGLGLRLIYFSYDVKMKEKGDIPEGYSVSREKKERFSLILESASTNQTSMYLCASSSPLSGVGYFGPGTRLTVL.

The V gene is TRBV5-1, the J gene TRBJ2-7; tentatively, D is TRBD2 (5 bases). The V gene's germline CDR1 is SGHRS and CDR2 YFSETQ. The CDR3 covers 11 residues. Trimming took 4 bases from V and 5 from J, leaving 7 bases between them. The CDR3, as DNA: TGCGCCAGCAGCCTGAGGGACGAGCAGTACTTC. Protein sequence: CASSLRDEQYF.

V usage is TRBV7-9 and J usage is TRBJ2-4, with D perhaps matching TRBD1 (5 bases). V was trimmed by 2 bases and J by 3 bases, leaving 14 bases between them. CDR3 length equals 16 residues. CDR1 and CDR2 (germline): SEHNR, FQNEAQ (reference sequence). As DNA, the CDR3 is TGTGCCAGCAGCTTAACAGGCCTCAGAGACAAAAACATTCAGTACTTC. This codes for CASSLTGLRDKNIQYF.

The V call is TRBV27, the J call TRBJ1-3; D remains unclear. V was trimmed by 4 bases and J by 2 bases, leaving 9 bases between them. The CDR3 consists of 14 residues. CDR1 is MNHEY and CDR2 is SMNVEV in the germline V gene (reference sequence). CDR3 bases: TGTGCCAGCAGTTCCGCGGCGGCTGGAAACACCATATATTTT. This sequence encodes CASSSAAAGNTIYF.

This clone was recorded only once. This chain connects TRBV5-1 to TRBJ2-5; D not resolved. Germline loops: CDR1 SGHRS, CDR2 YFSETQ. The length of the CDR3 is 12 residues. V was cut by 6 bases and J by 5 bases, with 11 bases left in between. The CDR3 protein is CASNPGGETQYF. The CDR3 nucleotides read TGCGCCAGCAACCCGGGTGGGGAGACCCAGTACTTC.

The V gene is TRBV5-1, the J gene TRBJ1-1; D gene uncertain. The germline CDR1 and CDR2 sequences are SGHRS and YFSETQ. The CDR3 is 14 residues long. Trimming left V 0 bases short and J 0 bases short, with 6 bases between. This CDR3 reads CASSLGSMNTEAFF. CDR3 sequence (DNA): TGCGCCAGCAGCTTGGGAAGCATGAACACTGAAGCTTTCTTT. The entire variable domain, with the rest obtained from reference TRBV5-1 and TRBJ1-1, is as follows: KAGVTQTPRYLIKTRGQQVTLSCSPISGHRSVSWYQQTPGQGLQFLFEYFSETQRNKGNFPGRFSGRQFSNSRSEMNVSTLELGDSALYLCASSLGSMNTEAFFGQGTRLTVV.